The 22 T cell receptor beta chains given below trace back to one sample, sequenced in a study of T cells after yellow fever vaccination. One entry per CDR3 protein, called by TCRdb with MiXCR from the 5' RACE reads. The table includes 140,000 to 150,000 distinct CDR3 sequences, roughly 6.7% detected once. Sample: CD4+ T cells sorted from PBMCs, taken 10 days after the yellow fever booster vaccination. The receptors come from a man younger than 45 who received the YFV17D yellow fever vaccine.

In this sample, this clonotype turned up many times. This rearrangement joins TRBV20-1 to TRBJ2-6; D is perhaps TRBD1 (5 bases). Germline assignment: CDR1 DFQATT and CDR2 SNEGSKA (reference sequence). This CDR3 comprises 17 residues. V was trimmed by 3 bases and J by 2 bases, leaving 17 bases between them. The CDR3 sequence: CSARSGIHRTGANVLTF. DNA for the CDR3: TGCAGTGCTAGGTCAGGGATCCACCGGACTGGGGCCAACGTCCTGACTTTC.

This chain joins TRBV20-1 and TRBJ2-1, with TRBD2 identical over 10 bases. CDR3 size: 16 residues. With 0 bases clipped from V and 4 bases from J, the junction kept 6 bases outside the gene matches. Germline loops: CDR1 DFQATT, CDR2 SNEGSKA (reference sequence). CDR3 amino acids: CSARDGSGRIYNEQFF. DNA of the CDR3: TGCAGTGCTAGAGATGGTAGCGGGAGGATATACAATGAGCAGTTCTTC.

This clonotype was recorded at least ten times. The V call is TRBV28, the J call TRBJ2-6, with 7 bases identical to TRBD1. V dropped 6 bases and J dropped 4; count of bases not matched to a gene: 6. Germline V CDR1 and CDR2: MDHEN, SYDVKM. There are 15 residues in the CDR3. The CDR3 loop reads CASSQTGSGANVLTF. Here the CDR3 DNA reads TGTGCCAGCAGCCAGACAGGGTCCGGGGCCAACGTCCTGACTTTC.

The chain joins TRBV7-2 to TRBJ1-1; unclear D gene. Per germline, CDR1 SGHTA and CDR2 FQGNSA. Trimming removed 0 bases from V and 8 bases from J, with 7 bases in between. The CDR3 sequence is 12 residues long. Here the CDR3 reads CASSLAHGEAFF. The CDR3 region has the DNA TGTGCCAGCAGCTTAGCCCATGGGGAAGCTTTCTTT. Based on the CDR3 plus reference TRBV7-2 and TRBJ1-1, the full variable domain is GAGVSQSPSNKVTEKGKDVELRCDPISGHTALYWYRQSLGQGLEFLIYFQGNSAPDKSGLPSDRFSAERTGGSVSTLTIQRTQQEDSAVYLCASSLAHGEAFFGQGTRLTVV.

There are many counts of this clonotype. The rearrangement joins TRBV7-2 to TRBJ1-1; D is ambiguous. This CDR3 spans 13 amino acids. Trimming shortened V by 6 bases and J by 3 bases, and 11 bases separated the two germline ends. Germline CDR1 SGHTA, CDR2 FQGNSA. The CDR3 sequence is CASRTVQDTEAFF. The DNA of the CDR3 is TGTGCCAGCAGAACCGTTCAGGACACTGAAGCTTTCTTT.

This clonotype has at least ten counts. The chain has TRBV7-2 and TRBJ2-7; 7 bases map to TRBD1. Germline CDR1 SGHTA, CDR2 FQGNSA. This CDR3 spans 13 amino acids. With V trimmed by 5 bases and J by 1 base, 2 bases remained unmatched. In DNA form, the CDR3 reads TGTGCCAGCAGCCGGACAGGTTCCTACGAGCAGTACTTC. This gives the protein CASSRTGSYEQYF.

This clonotype was observed many times. CDR3 DNA: TGCGCCAGCAGCCAAGATTCCCGCGGGAGCTCCTACAATGAGCAGTTCTTC. As protein: CASSQDSRGSSYNEQFF. This chain connects TRBV4-3 to TRBJ2-1; 7 positions match TRBD2. Trimming cost V 0 bases and J 0 bases; bases outside gene matches: 5. The CDR3 has 17 amino acids. In germline, CDR1 is LGHNA, CDR2 YSLEER.

This clonotype has at least ten counts. V gene TRBV5-6 combines with J gene TRBJ2-5, with a tentative D call TRBD2 (6 bases). Germline lookup yields CDR1 SGHDT and CDR2 YYEEEE. The CDR3 covers 14 residues. V dropped 3 bases and J dropped 5 bases, with 14 bases sitting between them. CDR3 in amino acids: CASSSGLSGETQYF. The CDR3 nucleotides are TGTGCCAGCAGCTCAGGACTATCAGGGGAGACCCAGTACTTC.

The sample holds many counts of this clonotype. V and J are TRBV4-2 and TRBJ2-7; 7 nucleotides line up with TRBD1. Germline V gene lookup returns CDR1 LGHNA and CDR2 YNFKEQ. With V trimmed by 4 bases and J by 6 bases, 15 bases remained unmatched. This CDR3 comprises 16 residues. DNA for the CDR3: TGTGCCAGCAGCCCCCCTCTGGCAGGGGGTGTTGGCGAGCAGTACTTC. Translated, it gives CASSPPLAGGVGEQYF.

The table lists this clonotype with many counts. The gene calls are TRBV21-1 and TRBJ2-1. TRBV21-1 is flagged as a pseudogene. This CDR3 is built from 11 residues. CDR3 sequence (DNA): TGTGCCAGCAGCCCCAGACATGAGCAGTTCTTC. It is translated as CASSPRHEQFF.

This clonotype was counted ten times or more. V gene TRBV7-2 combines with J gene TRBJ1-3, with 9 bases identical to TRBD1. CDR3 size: 16 residues. J gave up 4 bases and V 5 bases, and 9 bases lay outside the gene matches. Germline CDR1 reads SGHTA; CDR2 reads FQGNSA. CDR3 region: CASSPRQGEGGNTIYF. The CDR3 nucleotides read TGTGCCAGCAGCCCACGACAGGGGGAAGGGGGAAACACCATATATTTT. Based on the CDR3 plus reference TRBV7-2 and TRBJ1-3, the full variable domain is GAGVSQSPSNKVTEKGKDVELRCDPISGHTALYWYRQSLGQGLEFLIYFQGNSAPDKSGLPSDRFSAERTGGSVSTLTIQRTQQEDSAVYLCASSPRQGEGGNTIYFGEGSWLTVV.

There are many counts of this clonotype. The J gene is TRBJ2-4, the V gene TRBV7-9; possibly TRBD2 for D (6 bases). The CDR3 length is 14 residues. V lost 5 bases and J lost 0, with 8 bases in between. Germline values: CDR1 SEHNR, CDR2 FQNEAQ (reference sequence). CDR3 in DNA: TGTGCCAGCAGCCAAGCGGGAGCCAAAAACATTCAGTACTTC. Protein: CASSQAGAKNIQYF.

This clonotype was seen ten or more times. The rearrangement uses TRBV7-2 and TRBJ2-1, with 9 positions matching TRBD2. Unmatched junction bases numbered 10, after V lost 6 bases and J lost 4 bases. This CDR3 has 16 amino acids. Per the germline V gene, CDR1 is SGHTA and CDR2 is FQGNSA. In nucleotides, the CDR3 is TGTGCCAGCAGGGACATAGCGGGAGTTTTGTACAATGAGCAGTTCTTC. It specifies CASRDIAGVLYNEQFF.

In its sample, this clonotype was seen many times. The chain links TRBV10-3 to TRBJ1-4, with unresolved D. The CDR3 covers 13 residues. Trimming stripped 2 bases from V and 8 bases from J, with 9 bases between. Germline CDR1 is ENHRY and CDR2 is SYGVKD. The CDR3 loop reads CAISERGGEKLFF. CDR3 nucleotides: TGTGCCATCAGTGAGCGGGGAGGGGAAAAACTGTTTTTT.

This clonotype turned up a few times. V is TRBV5-1 and J is TRBJ2-7, with 11 bases lining up with TRBD1. Germline V gene lookup returns CDR1 SGHRS and CDR2 YFSETQ. CDR3 length: 19 residues. J lost 6 bases, V lost 0 bases, and 17 bases had no gene match. The CDR3 region has the DNA TGCGCCAGCAGCTTGGCAGGACAGGGGGCTGCGGGAGGATCGGGCGAGCAGTACTTC. This gives the protein CASSLAGQGAAGGSGEQYF.

This clonotype was counted ten times or more. This chain uses TRBV27 with TRBJ2-6; a possible D gene is TRBD1 (5 bases). Trimming cost V 3 bases and J 0 bases, with 15 bases left between them. CDR3 length: 18 amino acids. The germline CDR1 and CDR2 sequences are MNHEY and SMNVEV (reference sequence). CDR3 coding DNA: TGTGCCAGCAGTTTTGACAGTCCTCCCTTCTCTGGGGCCAACGTCCTGACTTTC. Protein sequence: CASSFDSPPFSGANVLTF.

This clonotype was counted a few times. The V call is TRBV10-2, the J call TRBJ2-5; possible D gene TRBD2, 5 bases. Trimming removed 4 bases at V and 8 bases at J, with 8 bases between. CDR1 and CDR2 (germline): WSHSY, SAAADI. The length of the CDR3 is 11 residues. This CDR3 is CASSARGTQYF. The CDR3 bases are TGCGCCAGCAGTGCCCGGGGAACCCAGTACTTC.

This clonotype appeared many times. CDR3 in DNA: TGCGCCAGCAGCCCGGGGGCCGGATTGGGCGATACGCAGTATTTT. This gives the protein CASSPGAGLGDTQYF. The chain employs TRBV5-1 and TRBJ2-3; D may be TRBD1 or TRBD2 (6 bases each). V lost 4 bases, J lost 6 bases, and 18 bases lay in between. There are 15 residues in the CDR3. Germline CDR1 SGHRS, CDR2 YFSETQ. Full variable domain (outside the CDR3, taken from reference TRBV5-1 and TRBJ2-3): KAGVTQTPRYLIKTRGQQVTLSCSPISGHRSVSWYQQTPGQGLQFLFEYFSETQRNKGNFPGRFSGRQFSNSRSEMNVSTLELGDSALYLCASSPGAGLGDTQYFGPGTRLTVL.

This clonotype was seen ten or more times. V and J are TRBV6-2 or TRBV6-3 and TRBJ2-1; perhaps TRBD1 as D (5 bases). V was pared by 7 bases and J by 7 bases, with 11 bases between. Looked up from germline, CDR1 is MNHEY and CDR2 is SVGEGT. The CDR3 loop spans 12 amino acids. Here the CDR3 DNA reads TGTGCCAGCACCGACAGCAGTAATGAGCAGTTCTTC. Translating it yields CASTDSSNEQFF.

In this sample, this clonotype turned up many times. The V and J genes are TRBV15 and TRBJ2-5; TRBD1 matches 10 bases. V was pared by 0 bases and J by 3 bases, with 7 bases of the junction left unmatched. Germline CDR1 is LNHNV and CDR2 is YYDKDF (reference sequence). CDR3 size: 17 residues. The CDR3 bases are TGTGCCACCAGCAGAGATGGCGGGACAGGGGTGGAAGAGACCCAGTACTTC. It codes for CATSRDGGTGVEETQYF.

This clonotype appeared a few times. V gene TRBV6-2 or TRBV6-3 combines with J gene TRBJ2-7; tentative D call: TRBD2 (5 bases). This CDR3 spans 12 amino acids. V gave up 2 bases and J gave up 11 bases, with 13 bases separating them. CDR1 and CDR2 (germline): MNHEY, SVGEGT. This CDR3 reads CASSYTGESEYF. DNA for the CDR3: TGTGCCAGCAGTTACACCGGGGAAAGCGAGTACTTC.

This clonotype was seen ten or more times. The J gene is TRBJ2-4, the V gene TRBV20-1; no clear D gene. Germline V gives CDR1 DFQATT, CDR2 SNEGSKA (reference sequence). This CDR3 contains 14 residues. The ends were cut back, 1 base at V and 9 bases at J, with 16 bases in the middle. CDR3 in DNA: TGCAGTGCTAGAGCGTCTCCCGGTTCTCCCATTCAGTACTTC. Translation gives CSARASPGSPIQYF.